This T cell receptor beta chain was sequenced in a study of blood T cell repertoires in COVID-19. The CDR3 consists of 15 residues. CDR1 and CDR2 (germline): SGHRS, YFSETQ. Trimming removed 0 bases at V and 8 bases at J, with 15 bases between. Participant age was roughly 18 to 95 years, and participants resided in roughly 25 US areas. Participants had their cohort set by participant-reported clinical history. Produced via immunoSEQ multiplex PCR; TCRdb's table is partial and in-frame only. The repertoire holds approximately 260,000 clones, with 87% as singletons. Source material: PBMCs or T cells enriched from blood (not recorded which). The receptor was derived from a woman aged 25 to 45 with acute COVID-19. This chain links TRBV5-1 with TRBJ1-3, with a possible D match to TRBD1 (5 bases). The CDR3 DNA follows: TGCGCCAGCAGCTTGGCCGCGGGGGTTGTGGACACCATATATTTT. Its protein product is CASSLAAGVVDTIYF.